The clone carrying this TCR beta chain came up many times. The record originates from a study of identical twins. Germline V CDR1 and CDR2: LNHNV, YYDKDF (reference sequence). Trimming at V came to 0 bases and at J to 0 bases, leaving 12 bases not matched to a gene. This CDR3 region has 20 residues. TCRdb redid the calling of the 5' RACE reads with MiXCR, one entry per CDR3 protein. This sample carries roughly 690,000 distinct CDR3 sequences, approximately 21% of them seen once, and the ten largest clones take 4.3%. Another study also made use of these data, one on T cells expressing NK-cell markers. From that paper: HCMV seropositivity characterized seven of the eight sequenced donors, and seronegativity one. Restriction of the sorted population to alpha-beta TCR T cells was achieved in several experiments with an anti-gamma-delta TCR antibody.

This chain uses TRBV15 with TRBJ2-1, with 9 bases lining up with TRBD2. The sequenced sample was PBMCs. This TCR was sampled from a young woman in good health. CDR3 protein: CATSRDGASGAMSSYNEQFF. CDR3 bases: TGTGCCACCAGCAGAGATGGGGCTAGCGGGGCGATGAGCTCCTACAATGAGCAGTTCTTC.